These T cell receptor beta chains were read from a single sample in a study of post-analysis software for immune sequencing data. TCRdb processed the PCR reads anew with MiXCR; each CDR3 protein has one entry. The data show more than 350,000 distinct CDR3 sequences, 39% seen once. The sequenced sample consisted of blood. These receptors came from a girl aged 2 to 9 with multiple sclerosis. Both conserved end residues are part of each CDR3. The order of the fields is clone size, V gene, D gene, J gene, CDR3 protein, CDR3 DNA. D genes are given only for firm matches. Some rows mark clone size as missing; the rest say once, few, many or name a class of expanded clone.

clone size: .
V gene: TRBV2
D gene: .
J gene: TRBJ1-1
CDR3 protein: CASRDPTGSREAFF
CDR3 DNA: TGTGCCAGCAGGGATCCAACAGGCTCCCGTGAAGCTTTCTTT

clone size: few
V gene: TRBV6-1
D gene: TRBD1
J gene: TRBJ2-1
CDR3 protein: CASSEKGGGYNEQFF
CDR3 DNA: TGTGCCAGCAGTGAAAAAGGGGGCGGGTATAATGAGCAGTTCTTC

clone size: once
V gene: TRBV28
D gene: TRBD1
J gene: TRBJ2-7
CDR3 protein: CAGRKQGGLYEQYF
CDR3 DNA: TGTGCCGGCAGGAAACAGGGGGGTCTCTACGAGCAGTACTTC

clone size: .
V gene: TRBV20-1
D gene: TRBD1
J gene: TRBJ1-1
CDR3 protein: CSVNPRDSTLNTEAFF
CDR3 DNA: TGCAGTGTCAACCCCCGGGACAGCACTTTGAACACTGAAGCTTTCTTT

clone size: few
V gene: TRBV6-6
D gene: .
J gene: TRBJ2-4
CDR3 protein: CASSLRGGKNIQYF
CDR3 DNA: TGTGCCAGCTCTTTAAGGGGAGGCAAAAACATTCAGTACTTC

clone size: .
V gene: TRBV4-3
D gene: TRBD2
J gene: TRBJ2-1
CDR3 protein: CASSQDNAGVDYNEQFF
CDR3 DNA: TGCGCCAGCAGCCAAGATAATGCGGGAGTTGACTACAATGAGCAGTTCTTC

clone size: .
V gene: TRBV28
D gene: .
J gene: TRBJ2-7
CDR3 protein: CASTNTGYYEQYF
CDR3 DNA: TGTGCCAGCACAAATACAGGCTACTACGAGCAGTACTTC

clone size: .
V gene: TRBV7-9
D gene: TRBD2
J gene: TRBJ2-1
CDR3 protein: CASSLGGGDHNEQFF
CDR3 DNA: TGTGCCAGCAGCTTAGGGGGAGGGGACCACAATGAGCAGTTCTTC

clone size: .
V gene: TRBV20-1
D gene: .
J gene: TRBJ1-2
CDR3 protein: CSAREGGVYGYTF
CDR3 DNA: TGCAGTGCTAGAGAAGGAGGTGTCTATGGCTACACCTTC

clone size: .
V gene: TRBV3-1
D gene: .
J gene: TRBJ2-7
CDR3 protein: CASSPTVGGDYEQYF
CDR3 DNA: TGTGCCAGCAGCCCGACCGTGGGGGGAGACTACGAGCAGTACTTC

clone size: .
V gene: TRBV27
D gene: TRBD2
J gene: TRBJ2-1
CDR3 protein: CASSLSPSGQQGEQFF
CDR3 DNA: TGTGCCAGCAGTTTATCTCCTAGCGGTCAACAAGGTGAGCAGTTCTTC

clone size: .
V gene: TRBV20-1
D gene: .
J gene: TRBJ2-1
CDR3 protein: CSASDGGNEQFF
CDR3 DNA: TGCAGTGCTAGTGATGGGGGCAATGAGCAGTTCTTC

clone size: .
V gene: TRBV5-1
D gene: TRBD2
J gene: TRBJ2-3
CDR3 protein: CASSLAGLAGRATDTQYF
CDR3 DNA: TGCGCCAGCAGCTTGGCGGGACTAGCGGGAAGAGCCACAGATACGCAGTATTTT

clone size: few
V gene: TRBV12-3/TRBV12-4
D gene: TRBD1
J gene: TRBJ1-6
CDR3 protein: CASSLGTGGNSPLHF
CDR3 DNA: TGTGCCAGCAGTTTAGGGACAGGGGGCAATTCACCCCTCCACTTT

clone size: once
V gene: TRBV4-2
D gene: .
J gene: TRBJ1-5
CDR3 protein: CASSQDGSSNQPQHF
CDR3 DNA: TGTGCCAGCAGCCAAGATGGGTCCAGCAATCAGCCCCAGCATTTT

clone size: .
V gene: TRBV7-2
D gene: .
J gene: TRBJ2-6
CDR3 protein: CASSLSPLSGANVLTF
CDR3 DNA: TGTGCCAGCAGCTTAAGTCCGCTTTCTGGGGCCAACGTCCTGACTTTC

clone size: few
V gene: TRBV10-2
D gene: TRBD2
J gene: TRBJ2-1
CDR3 protein: CASRAGGGETQFF
CDR3 DNA: TGCGCCAGCAGGGCCGGGGGGGGAGAGACCCAGTTCTTC

clone size: .
V gene: TRBV6-5
D gene: .
J gene: TRBJ1-5
CDR3 protein: CASSLTGSGNQPQHF
CDR3 DNA: TGTGCCAGCAGTCTGACAGGTTCGGGCAATCAGCCCCAGCATTTT

clone size: .
V gene: TRBV24-1
D gene: TRBD1
J gene: TRBJ2-7
CDR3 protein: CATSDPGTGRSYEQYF
CDR3 DNA: TGTGCCACCAGTGACCCCGGGACAGGGAGGTCCTACGAGCAGTACTTC

clone size: .
V gene: TRBV20-1
D gene: TRBD2
J gene: TRBJ2-1
CDR3 protein: CSARVPLPTSGVLNEQFF
CDR3 DNA: TGCAGTGCTAGAGTCCCACTCCCGACTAGCGGGGTACTCAATGAGCAGTTCTTC

clone size: .
V gene: TRBV12-3/TRBV12-4
D gene: .
J gene: TRBJ2-4
CDR3 protein: CASTLGPGPNIQYF
CDR3 DNA: TGTGCCAGCACCCTGGGCCCAGGGCCAAACATTCAGTACTTC

clone size: .
V gene: TRBV15
D gene: .
J gene: TRBJ1-4
CDR3 protein: CATSNLSKLFF
CDR3 DNA: TGTGCCACCAGCAATTTGTCAAAACTGTTTTTT

clone size: .
V gene: TRBV20-1
D gene: .
J gene: TRBJ2-7
CDR3 protein: CSASGGATQYF
CDR3 DNA: TGCAGTGCTAGCGGGGGCGCTACCCAGTACTTC

clone size: few
V gene: TRBV6-6
D gene: TRBD1
J gene: TRBJ1-5
CDR3 protein: CASSYVPRGNQPQHF
CDR3 DNA: TGTGCCAGCAGTTACGTCCCCAGGGGGAATCAGCCCCAGCATTTT

clone size: .
V gene: TRBV10-3
D gene: .
J gene: TRBJ1-4
CDR3 protein: CASRPGLKATNEKLFF
CDR3 DNA: TGTGCCTCCAGACCGGGACTGAAAGCAACTAATGAAAAACTGTTTTTT

clone size: few
V gene: TRBV29-1
D gene: TRBD1
J gene: TRBJ2-1
CDR3 protein: CSARDSLYNEQFF
CDR3 DNA: TGCAGCGCCCGGGACAGCTTATACAATGAGCAGTTCTTC

clone size: .
V gene: TRBV5-1
D gene: .
J gene: TRBJ1-2
CDR3 protein: CASGTVPGTHGYTF
CDR3 DNA: TGCGCCAGCGGGACCGTCCCAGGAACCCATGGCTACACCTTC

clone size: .
V gene: TRBV6-5
D gene: TRBD2
J gene: TRBJ2-5
CDR3 protein: CASRVLAGDQETQYF
CDR3 DNA: TGTGCCAGCAGGGTATTAGCGGGGGATCAAGAGACCCAGTACTTC

clone size: few
V gene: TRBV12-5
D gene: TRBD2
J gene: TRBJ2-7
CDR3 protein: CASGASGSGEQYF
CDR3 DNA: TGTGCTAGTGGGGCTAGCGGGAGTGGCGAGCAGTACTTC

clone size: .
V gene: TRBV12-3/TRBV12-4
D gene: TRBD1
J gene: TRBJ1-4
CDR3 protein: CASRSDRAVEKLFF
CDR3 DNA: TGTGCCAGCAGATCCGACAGGGCAGTAGAAAAACTGTTTTTT

clone size: .
V gene: TRBV7-2
D gene: TRBD1
J gene: TRBJ2-5
CDR3 protein: CASSRHGTGNQETQYF
CDR3 DNA: TGTGCCAGCAGCCGACATGGGACAGGGAACCAAGAGACCCAGTACTTC

clone size: many
V gene: TRBV9
D gene: TRBD1
J gene: TRBJ2-1
CDR3 protein: CASSPRAGTGDDEQFF
CDR3 DNA: TGTGCCAGCAGCCCTCGTGCCGGGACAGGGGACGATGAGCAGTTCTTC

clone size: .
V gene: TRBV7-3
D gene: TRBD1
J gene: TRBJ1-6
CDR3 protein: CASSSGTGDNSPLHF
CDR3 DNA: TGTGCCAGCAGCTCCGGGACAGGAGATAATTCACCCCTCCACTTT

clone size: .
V gene: TRBV9
D gene: TRBD1
J gene: TRBJ1-2
CDR3 protein: CASSAQGQGYGYTF
CDR3 DNA: TGTGCCAGCAGCGCACAGGGGCAGGGCTATGGCTACACCTTC

clone size: .
V gene: TRBV5-1
D gene: TRBD1
J gene: TRBJ2-5
CDR3 protein: CASSVGQTSETQYF
CDR3 DNA: TGCGCCAGCAGCGTGGGACAGACCTCGGAGACCCAGTACTTC

clone size: few
V gene: TRBV2
D gene: .
J gene: TRBJ2-1
CDR3 protein: CASHPGGGNYNEQFF
CDR3 DNA: TGTGCCAGCCACCCGGGCGGAGGGAACTACAATGAGCAGTTCTTC

clone size: .
V gene: TRBV6-2/TRBV6-3
D gene: .
J gene: TRBJ2-2
CDR3 protein: CASSYSGGHGELFF
CDR3 DNA: TGTGCCAGCAGTTACTCCGGGGGGCACGGGGAGCTGTTTTTT

clone size: .
V gene: TRBV5-1
D gene: TRBD2
J gene: TRBJ2-5
CDR3 protein: CASSTYPTSGSKETQYF
CDR3 DNA: TGCGCCAGCAGCACCTACCCGACTAGCGGGAGTAAAGAGACCCAGTACTTC

clone size: .
V gene: TRBV12-3/TRBV12-4
D gene: TRBD1
J gene: TRBJ1-4
CDR3 protein: CASSSLTGSGEKLFF
CDR3 DNA: TGTGCCAGCAGTTCCCTGACAGGGTCAGGTGAAAAACTGTTTTTT

clone size: .
V gene: TRBV18
D gene: TRBD1
J gene: TRBJ2-7
CDR3 protein: CASSPLQGSQYF
CDR3 DNA: TGTGCCAGCTCACCCTTACAGGGGTCGCAGTACTTC

clone size: .
V gene: TRBV6-5
D gene: .
J gene: TRBJ1-5
CDR3 protein: CASSYSWDLGQPQHF
CDR3 DNA: TGTGCCAGCAGTTACTCATGGGATTTGGGCCAGCCCCAGCATTTT

clone size: few
V gene: TRBV12-3/TRBV12-4
D gene: .
J gene: TRBJ2-7
CDR3 protein: CASSPGVRLYEQYF
CDR3 DNA: TGTGCCAGCAGTCCGGGGGTCCGTCTATACGAGCAGTACTTC

clone size: few
V gene: TRBV5-1
D gene: TRBD2
J gene: TRBJ2-1
CDR3 protein: CASSWTLAGVDNEQFF
CDR3 DNA: TGCGCCAGCAGCTGGACACTAGCGGGAGTCGACAATGAGCAGTTCTTC

clone size: few
V gene: TRBV20-1
D gene: .
J gene: TRBJ2-1
CDR3 protein: CSASREAASYNEQFF
CDR3 DNA: TGCAGTGCTAGTCGCGAGGCAGCCTCCTACAATGAGCAGTTCTTC

clone size: few
V gene: TRBV4-3
D gene: .
J gene: TRBJ1-5
CDR3 protein: CASSQDGHNQPQHF
CDR3 DNA: TGCGCCAGCAGCCAAGACGGACACAATCAGCCCCAGCATTTT

clone size: few
V gene: TRBV27
D gene: .
J gene: TRBJ2-7
CDR3 protein: CASSFTYRDEQYF
CDR3 DNA: TGTGCCAGCAGTTTTACCTACAGGGACGAGCAGTACTTC

clone size: .
V gene: TRBV6-2/TRBV6-3
D gene: TRBD2
J gene: TRBJ2-5
CDR3 protein: CASRVSGRGQETQYF
CDR3 DNA: TGTGCCAGCAGAGTTAGCGGGAGGGGACAAGAGACCCAGTACTTC

clone size: .
V gene: TRBV29-1
D gene: TRBD1
J gene: TRBJ1-2
CDR3 protein: CSVDRDSRIGYTF
CDR3 DNA: TGCAGCGTTGATAGGGACAGCCGGATTGGCTACACCTTC

clone size: .
V gene: TRBV20-1
D gene: .
J gene: TRBJ2-3
CDR3 protein: CSAREASSTDTQYF
CDR3 DNA: TGCAGTGCTAGAGAGGCTAGCAGCACAGATACGCAGTATTTT

clone size: few
V gene: TRBV4-3
D gene: .
J gene: TRBJ2-3
CDR3 protein: CASSTLAMRPDTQYF
CDR3 DNA: TGCGCCAGCAGCACCCTAGCAATGCGCCCAGATACGCAGTATTTT

clone size: .
V gene: TRBV12-3/TRBV12-4
D gene: TRBD1
J gene: TRBJ2-5
CDR3 protein: CASSQDRGRTQYF
CDR3 DNA: TGTGCCAGCAGCCAGGACAGGGGGAGGACCCAGTACTTC

clone size: .
V gene: TRBV6-5
D gene: TRBD1
J gene: TRBJ1-2
CDR3 protein: CASSRGQSYGYTF
CDR3 DNA: TGTGCCAGCAGTAGGGGACAGAGCTATGGCTACACCTTC

clone size: .
V gene: TRBV7-8
D gene: .
J gene: TRBJ2-7
CDR3 protein: CASSGAGSQYF
CDR3 DNA: TGTGCCAGCAGCGGGGCTGGATCGCAGTACTTC

clone size: .
V gene: TRBV7-9
D gene: TRBD1
J gene: TRBJ1-2
CDR3 protein: CASSFGTGRYGCTF
CDR3 DNA: TGTGCCAGCAGCTTCGGGACAGGGCGCTATGGCTGCACCTTC

clone size: few
V gene: TRBV3-1
D gene: .
J gene: TRBJ2-7
CDR3 protein: CASSQDRRYTYEQYF
CDR3 DNA: TGTGCCAGCAGCCAAGATCGGAGATATACCTACGAGCAGTACTTC

clone size: .
V gene: TRBV5-5
D gene: .
J gene: TRBJ2-7
CDR3 protein: CASSFKRELKNEQYF
CDR3 DNA: TGTGCCAGCAGCTTCAAACGGGAGTTAAAGAACGAGCAGTACTTC

clone size: .
V gene: TRBV4-3
D gene: .
J gene: TRBJ2-1
CDR3 protein: CASSQDRGGNEQFF
CDR3 DNA: TGCGCCAGCAGCCAAGATCGAGGGGGCAATGAGCAGTTCTTC

clone size: .
V gene: TRBV28
D gene: TRBD2
J gene: TRBJ2-3
CDR3 protein: CASSFRLADTISTDTQYF
CDR3 DNA: TGTGCCAGCAGTTTTCGACTAGCGGATACAATAAGCACAGATACGCAGTATTTT

clone size: once
V gene: TRBV2
D gene: TRBD1
J gene: TRBJ1-2
CDR3 protein: CASSFNLRDRGYGYTF
CDR3 DNA: TGTGCCAGCAGTTTTAACCTCCGGGACAGGGGCTATGGCTACACCTTC